This T cell receptor beta chain derives from a study of cytomegalovirus exposure and HLA in healthy donors. The study's findings and limits: Prior analysis indicated that the majority of TCR beta V segments exhibited productivity approximately 87% or approximately 30% of the time.

The study ran its PCR with 60 Vbeta and 13 Jbeta primers. Generated by immunoSEQ multiplex PCR, the TCRdb table keeps only in-frame clones and is missing some. The sample gives under 200,000 clones, around 85% of which show up once; about 2.5% is in the top ten. A note on this clone: The antigen remains unidentified.

Germline V lookup: CDR1 KGHSH, CDR2 LQKENI. The ends lost 3 bases at V and 0 bases at J; junction bases unmatched: 8. The CDR3 runs 18 residues. The sequenced sample was PBMCs. V gene TRBV18 combines with J gene TRBJ1-5; 10 bases match TRBD1. The sequence was obtained from a woman between 50 and 59 years old in good health and CMV-seronegative. The CDR3 protein is CASSPGTGDPYSNQPQHF. The CDR3, as DNA: TGTGCCAGCTCACCCGGGACAGGGGATCCTTATAGCAATCAGCCCCAGCATTTT.